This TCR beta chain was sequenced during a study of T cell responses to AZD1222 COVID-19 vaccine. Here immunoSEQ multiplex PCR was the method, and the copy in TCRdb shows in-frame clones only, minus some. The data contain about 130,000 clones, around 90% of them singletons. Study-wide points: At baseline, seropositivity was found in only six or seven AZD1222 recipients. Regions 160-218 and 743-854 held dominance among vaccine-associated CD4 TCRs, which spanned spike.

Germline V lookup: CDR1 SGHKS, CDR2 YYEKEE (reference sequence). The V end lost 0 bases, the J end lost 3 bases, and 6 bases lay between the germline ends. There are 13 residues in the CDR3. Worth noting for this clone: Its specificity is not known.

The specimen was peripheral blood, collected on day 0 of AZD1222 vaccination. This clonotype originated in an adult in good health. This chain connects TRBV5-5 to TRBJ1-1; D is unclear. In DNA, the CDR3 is TGTGCCAGCAGCTTGGGGATTGACACTGAAGCTTTCTTT. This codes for CASSLGIDTEAFF.